The clone carrying this T cell receptor (beta chain) was found many times. This entry belongs to a study of T cells in Graves' hyperthyroidism and ophthalmopathy. Amplification of TCR beta CDR3 regions used RNA as the template. The TCR CDR3 was amplified in a first-round RT-PCR using the HTBI primer set. MiXCR, run by TCRdb on the multiplex PCR reads, gives a single entry per CDR3 protein. Of more than 550,000 distinct CDR3 sequences listed, 15% to 20% are singletons. The definition of stable Graves' hyperthyroidism was no ophthalmopathy progression within 18 months. Orbital computed tomography, thyroid ultrasound, serum thyroxine and TRAb, and clinical symptoms together informed the diagnoses. Around 10 ml fresh peripheral blood yielded the PBMCs. The TCR sequence derives from a man between 45 and 60 years old with Graves' hyperthyroidism. Sample: blood.

The CDR3 loop reads CASTEGQVPGNTIYF. In nucleotides, the CDR3 is TGTGCCAGCACCGAAGGGCAGGTCCCTGGAAACACCATATATTTT. This chain joins TRBV28 and TRBJ1-3; D unresolved. CDR1 and CDR2 (germline): MDHEN, SYDVKM. The CDR3 loop spans 15 amino acids. V was trimmed by 7 bases and J by 2 bases, leaving 15 bases between them.